This TCR beta chain was sequenced for a study of CD8 T cells in ankylosing spondylitis. General observations from the study: CD8+ by phenotype, disease-linked clones were relatively rare in peripheral blood. Within ankylosing spondylitis blood, a TCR beta motif made up of several highly homologous variants appeared to be characteristic. In ankylosing spondylitis patients, matched synovial fluid reportedly showed significant enrichment of disease-linked clones.

The sample holds many counts of this clonotype. The antigen remains unidentified. Preparation of TCR beta libraries was done by quantitative 5'-RACE with molecular barcodes. TCRdb reprocessed the 5' RACE reads with MiXCR, giving one entry per CDR3 protein. The table lists about 220,000 distinct CDR3 sequences, approximately 7.3% of them singletons, with approximately 15% in the top ten. The material sequenced was blood, either unsorted or a sorted T cell fraction (not recorded which). The receptor's source is a male donor with ankylosing spondylitis.

CDR3 protein: CASGGRVYNEQFF. The CDR3 DNA follows: TGTGCCAGCGGAGGGAGGGTCTACAATGAGCAGTTCTTC. The V call is TRBV3-1, the J call TRBJ2-1; 7 bases are shared with TRBD2. Germline assignment: CDR1 LGHDT and CDR2 YNNKEL (reference sequence). V lost 8 bases, J lost 3 bases, and 4 bases stayed unmatched. The CDR3 totals 13 residues.